This is a list of T cell receptor beta chains from one sample in a study of identical twins. Via MiXCR, TCRdb re-called the 5' RACE reads, giving one row per CDR3 protein. The sample holds hundreds of thousands of distinct CDR3 sequences, around 12% seen once. These data are also associated with another study on yellow fever vaccine responses in identical twins.

The sequencing input was CD8+ T cells sorted from blood. These receptor sequences come from a woman aged 18-29 years in good health. Both conserved end residues are part of each CDR3. A D gene is named only where the DNA matches it firmly. Rows may omit the clone size; those that give it use once, few, many or a size class.

D	size	V	J	length	CDR3	DNA
TRBD1	many	TRBV29-1	TRBJ2-5	14	CSVDPTGLQETQYF	TGCAGCGTTGACCCGACAGGGCTCCAAGAGACCCAGTACTTC
-	-	TRBV20-1	TRBJ2-1	14	CSAPLGVSYNEQFF	TGCAGTGCACCGCTGGGGGTCTCCTACAATGAGCAGTTCTTC
-	-	TRBV7-8	TRBJ2-1	15	CASSRYYRVHNEQFF	TGTGCCAGCAGCCGGTACTACAGGGTACACAATGAGCAGTTCTTC
TRBD2	-	TRBV7-8	TRBJ2-1	15	CASSPIAGSYNEQFF	TGTGCCAGCAGCCCAATAGCGGGCTCCTACAATGAGCAGTTCTTC
-	many	TRBV12-3/TRBV12-4	TRBJ1-5	11	CASSSGQPQHF	TGTGCCAGCAGCTCAGGACAGCCCCAGCATTTT
-	many	TRBV20-1	TRBJ2-7	17	CSARGATTTGDSYEQYF	TGCAGTGCTAGAGGGGCTACGACGACAGGCGATTCCTACGAGCAGTACTTC
-	-	TRBV6-4	TRBJ2-3	14	CASSEQGDTDTQYF	TGTGCCAGCAGTGAACAGGGCGACACAGATACGCAGTATTTT
-	-	TRBV7-9	TRBJ2-2	17	CASSLVFLDTYTGELFF	TGTGCCAGCAGCTTAGTTTTTCTGGACACCTACACCGGGGAGCTGTTTTTT
TRBD2	-	TRBV13	TRBJ2-1	17	CASSVPSGQPQGNEQFF	TGTGCCAGCAGCGTACCTAGCGGCCAACCCCAAGGTAATGAGCAGTTCTTC
-	few	TRBV25-1	TRBJ1-2	13	CASSAGRRGGYTF	TGTGCCAGCAGTGCCGGACGCCGGGGTGGCTACACCTTC
-	-	TRBV7-9	TRBJ1-1	12	CASSFSDGEAFF	TGTGCCAGCAGCTTTTCGGACGGTGAAGCTTTCTTT
-	-	TRBV7-8	TRBJ1-6	14	CASSLGGIGSPLHF	TGTGCCAGCAGCCTCGGGGGTATAGGTTCACCCCTCCACTTT
TRBD1	-	TRBV20-1	TRBJ2-1	16	CSAGRPGTGSFDEQFF	TGCAGTGCGGGCCGTCCCGGGACAGGGAGTTTCGATGAGCAGTTCTTC
TRBD2	many	TRBV7-6	TRBJ2-7	14	CASSLVGLAAEQYF	TGTGCCAGCAGCTTAGTTGGACTAGCTGCCGAGCAGTACTTC
-	once	TRBV5-5	TRBJ1-1	13	CAISPGGGTEAFF	TGTGCCATCAGCCCCGGGGGCGGCACTGAAGCTTTCTTT
-	few	TRBV12-3/TRBV12-4	TRBJ2-3	11	CASTGADTQYF	TGTGCCAGCACGGGAGCAGATACGCAGTATTTT
-	many	TRBV20-1	TRBJ2-3	14	CSATDREGTDTQYF	TGCAGTGCGACCGACAGGGAGGGCACAGATACGCAGTATTTT
TRBD1	few	TRBV12-3/TRBV12-4	TRBJ2-2	15	CASRPGTGNTGELFF	TGTGCCAGCAGACCCGGGACAGGGAACACCGGGGAGCTGTTTTTT
TRBD1	-	TRBV20-1	TRBJ2-7	16	CCARDRTGTESYEQYF	TGCTGTGCTAGAGATCGAACCGGGACAGAGAGTTACGAGCAGTACTTC
-	many	TRBV5-1	TRBJ1-1	17	CASSLSFGISRGTEAFF	TGCGCCAGCAGCTTGTCATTCGGGATTTCTCGGGGCACTGAAGCTTTCTTT
TRBD1	few	TRBV6-2/TRBV6-3	TRBJ2-5	15	CASRNRDRGGETQYF	TGTGCCAGCAGAAACCGGGACAGGGGAGGAGAGACCCAGTACTTC
-	-	TRBV28	TRBJ2-7	15	CASSSASQGSGEQYF	TGTGCCAGCAGCTCCGCGTCCCAGGGATCGGGCGAGCAGTACTTC
TRBD2	-	TRBV5-8	TRBJ2-3	16	CASSPGGGRITDTQYF	TGTGCCAGCAGCCCTGGAGGCGGGAGGATCACAGATACGCAGTATTTT
TRBD1	-	TRBV29-1	TRBJ2-3	14	CSLMTGTATDTQYF	TGCAGCTTGATGACCGGGACAGCCACAGATACGCAGTATTTT
-	-	TRBV7-9	TRBJ2-7	14	CASSLDGTPYEQYF	TGTGCCAGCAGCTTAGACGGGACGCCCTACGAGCAGTACTTC
TRBD2	few	TRBV29-1	TRBJ2-2	17	CSVLGTSGSMNTGELFF	TGCAGCGTTTTGGGGACTAGCGGGAGCATGAACACCGGGGAGCTGTTTTTT
TRBD1	few	TRBV20-1	TRBJ1-2	13	CSAEGQGNYGYTF	TGCAGTGCCGAAGGACAGGGGAACTATGGCTACACCTTC
TRBD2	few	TRBV2	TRBJ2-7	15	CASSEASGRFYEQYF	TGTGCCAGCAGTGAGGCTAGCGGGAGATTCTACGAGCAGTACTTC
TRBD2	-	TRBV12-3/TRBV12-4	TRBJ2-7	15	CASSVILAGPGEQYF	TGTGCCAGCAGTGTTATACTAGCGGGGCCGGGGGAGCAGTACTTC
-	many	TRBV5-1	TRBJ2-3	16	CASSLVSGRYTDTQYF	TGCGCCAGCAGCCTTGTAAGCGGCCGATACACAGATACGCAGTATTTT
TRBD1	-	TRBV6-2/TRBV6-3	TRBJ2-7	13	CASTRTGRHEQYF	TGTGCCAGCACCAGGACAGGGCGCCACGAGCAGTACTTC
-	-	TRBV3-1	TRBJ1-5	15	CASSPSRQGPQPQHF	TGTGCCAGCAGCCCTTCGCGGCAGGGACCTCAGCCCCAGCATTTT
TRBD1	few	TRBV27	TRBJ1-5	15	CASTPQGRSNQPQHF	TGTGCCAGCACGCCACAGGGGCGCAGCAATCAGCCCCAGCATTTT
TRBD1	-	TRBV10-1	TRBJ2-7	14	CASSGGQVPEEQYF	TGCGCCAGCAGTGGTGGACAGGTCCCTGAAGAGCAGTACTTC
-	few	TRBV6-5	TRBJ1-2	14	CASSWGTLIGGYTF	TGTGCCAGCAGTTGGGGAACACTGATCGGGGGCTACACCTTC
-	many	TRBV28	TRBJ1-5	14	CASRAPGTSQPQHF	TGTGCCAGCAGAGCTCCGGGGACAAGTCAGCCCCAGCATTTT
TRBD2	few	TRBV7-7	TRBJ2-1	13	CASWGGSYNEQFF	TGTGCCAGCTGGGGGGGCTCCTACAATGAGCAGTTCTTC
TRBD1	few	TRBV6-2/TRBV6-3	TRBJ1-2	18	CASSYSPGQGAFDYGYTF	TGTGCCAGCAGTTACTCCCCGGGACAGGGGGCATTTGACTATGGCTACACCTTC
TRBD2	few	TRBV4-1	TRBJ2-5	16	CASSQDRGGYQETQYF	TGCGCCAGCAGCCAAGATCGGGGGGGGTACCAAGAGACCCAGTACTTC
TRBD1	-	TRBV5-6	TRBJ1-2	12	CASKETGFGYTF	TGTGCCAGCAAGGAGACAGGGTTTGGCTACACCTTC
TRBD2	-	TRBV28	TRBJ2-5	14	CASSDIREGETQYF	TGTGCCAGCAGCGATATCAGGGAGGGGGAGACCCAGTACTTC
TRBD1	few	TRBV27	TRBJ2-7	14	CASRKTGLAYEQYF	TGTGCCAGCCGGAAGACAGGGTTAGCCTACGAGCAGTACTTC
TRBD2	many	TRBV4-1	TRBJ2-7	14	CASSKPPGTSEQYF	TGCGCCAGCAGCAAACCCCCCGGGACTAGCGAGCAGTACTTC
-	-	TRBV9	TRBJ2-7	14	CASSVTSQSYEQYF	TGTGCCAGCAGCGTTACCAGTCAAAGCTACGAGCAGTACTTC
-	few	TRBV14	TRBJ2-1	17	CASSQVGEWGFYNEQFF	TGTGCCAGCAGCCAAGTTGGTGAGTGGGGATTCTACAATGAGCAGTTCTTC
TRBD2	few	TRBV7-8	TRBJ2-3	19	CASSSPTSGGTASTDTQYF	TGTGCCAGCAGCTCTCCGACTAGCGGGGGGACCGCTAGCACAGATACGCAGTATTTT
TRBD2	few	TRBV9	TRBJ2-7	15	CASSETSGSSYEQYF	TGTGCCAGCAGCGAGACTAGCGGGAGTTCCTACGAGCAGTACTTC
TRBD2	many	TRBV20-1	TRBJ2-3	15	CSARSGLAADGTQYF	TGCAGTGCGCGATCGGGACTAGCGGCAGATGGTACGCAGTATTTT
TRBD1	many	TRBV6-1	TRBJ1-5	13	CASSPGQGWPQHF	TGTGCCAGCAGTCCCGGACAGGGATGGCCCCAGCATTTT
-	-	TRBV27	TRBJ1-6	14	CASRKTGFNSPLHF	TGTGCCAGCAGAAAGACAGGTTTTAATTCACCCCTCCACTTT
TRBD2	few	TRBV12-3/TRBV12-4	TRBJ2-1	15	CASSFWLAGVGEQFF	TGTGCCAGCAGTTTCTGGCTAGCGGGGGTTGGCGAGCAGTTCTTC
-	-	TRBV6-5	TRBJ2-7	14	CASSNSASSYEQYF	TGTGCCAGCAGTAACAGTGCCAGCTCCTACGAGCAGTACTTC
-	-	TRBV28	TRBJ2-5	14	CASSLGGNEETQYF	TGTGCCAGCAGTTTAGGGGGTAACGAAGAGACCCAGTACTTC
-	-	TRBV7-6	TRBJ2-7	13	CASSPPGAYEQYF	TGTGCCAGCAGCCCACCGGGTGCCTACGAGCAGTACTTC